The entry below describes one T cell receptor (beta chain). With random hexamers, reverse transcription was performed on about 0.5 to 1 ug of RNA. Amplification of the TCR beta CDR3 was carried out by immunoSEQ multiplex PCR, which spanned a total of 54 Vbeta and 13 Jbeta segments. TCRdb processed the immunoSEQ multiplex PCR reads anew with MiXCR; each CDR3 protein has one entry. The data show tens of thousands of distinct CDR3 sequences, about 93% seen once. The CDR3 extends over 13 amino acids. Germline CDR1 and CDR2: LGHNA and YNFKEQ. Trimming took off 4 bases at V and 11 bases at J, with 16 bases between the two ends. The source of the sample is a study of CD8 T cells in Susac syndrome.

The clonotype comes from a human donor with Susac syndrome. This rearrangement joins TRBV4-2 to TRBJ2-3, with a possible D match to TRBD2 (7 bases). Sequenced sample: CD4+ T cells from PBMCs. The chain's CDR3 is CASSRLGGEGQYF. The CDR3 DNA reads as TGTGCCAGCAGCCGCCTAGGGGGGGAAGGGCAGTATTTT.